This T cell receptor (beta chain) was captured by sequencing in a study of Graves' ophthalmopathy and Graves' hyperthyroidism. The CDR3 sequence is 15 residues long. Deletions cut 5 bases from V and 3 bases from J, with 17 bases between. The germline CDR1 and CDR2 sequences are SGHDN and FVKESK. This clonotype was detected ten times or more. Its target is unknown. Regarding the study as a whole: Most thyroid clonotypes expanded beyond 0.001 frequency were also found in blood.

Amplified TCR beta CDR3 regions were obtained using RNA transcripts as template. An initial RT-PCR round employing HTBI primers preceded a second-round multiplex PCR. MiXCR, applied by TCRdb to the multiplex PCR reads, yields one record per CDR3 protein. The sample includes about 340,000 distinct CDR3 sequences, roughly 17% of them seen just once. The diagnostic workup employed clinical symptoms, serum thyroxine, TRAb, thyroid ultrasound and orbital computed tomography. As the starting material, roughly 9.8 ml of fresh peripheral blood yielded the PBMCs. This chain joins TRBV14 and TRBJ2-7, with D tentatively TRBD1 or TRBD2 (5 bases each). The sequence was collected from an adult man with Graves' ophthalmopathy. The material sequenced was peripheral blood. As DNA, the CDR3 is TGTGCCAGCAGCGGCCGGGACGGACTTTACTACGAGCAGTACTTC. Translating gives CASSGRDGLYYEQYF. Drawing the rest from reference TRBV14 and TRBJ2-7, the complete variable domain is EAGVTQFPSHSVIEKGQTVTLRCDPISGHDNLYWYRRVMGKEIKFLLHFVKESKQDESGMPNNRFLAERTGGTYSTLKVQPAELEDSGVYFCASSGRDGLYYEQYFGPGTRLTVT.